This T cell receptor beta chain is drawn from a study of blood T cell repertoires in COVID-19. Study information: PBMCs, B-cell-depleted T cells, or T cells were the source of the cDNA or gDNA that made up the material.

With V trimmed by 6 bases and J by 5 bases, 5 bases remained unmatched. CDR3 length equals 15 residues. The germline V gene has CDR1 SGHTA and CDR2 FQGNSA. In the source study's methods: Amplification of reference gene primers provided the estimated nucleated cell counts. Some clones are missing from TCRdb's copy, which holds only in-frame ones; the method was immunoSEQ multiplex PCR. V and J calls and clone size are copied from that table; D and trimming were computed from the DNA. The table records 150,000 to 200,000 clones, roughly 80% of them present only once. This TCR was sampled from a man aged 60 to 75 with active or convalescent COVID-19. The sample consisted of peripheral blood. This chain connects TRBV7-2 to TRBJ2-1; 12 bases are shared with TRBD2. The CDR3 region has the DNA TGTGCCAGCAGTAGGACTAGCGGGAACCACAATGAGCAGTTCTTC. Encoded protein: CASSRTSGNHNEQFF.